These T cell receptor beta chains were read from a single sample in a study of post-analysis software for immune sequencing data. One entry per CDR3 protein results from TCRdb running MiXCR on the PCR reads. The sample lists some 450,000 distinct CDR3 sequences; roughly 45% were seen once. The source material was blood. The source of these receptors is a girl between 5 and 17 years old with multiple sclerosis. Both conserved end residues are part of each CDR3. The D gene is left open where the match is weak. Expanded clones are given a class, and other clones once, few, many or no size at all.

NA TRBJ2-7 TRBV10-3 13 NA TGTGCCATCAGTGTGCAGGGGAACTACGAGCAGTACTTC CAISVQGNYEQYF
NA TRBJ1-2 TRBV29-1 13 NA TGCAGCGTTGTGGGCAGGCTATTGGGTGGCTACACCTTC CSVVGRLLGGYTF
NA TRBJ2-3 TRBV9 13 once TGTGCCAGCAGCGACGCAGGGCCAGATACGCAGTATTTT CASSDAGPDTQYF
TRBD1 TRBJ2-7 TRBV12-5 16 NA TGTGCTAGTGGTTTGGCCCGGGACAGACGGTCCTACGAGCAGTACTTC CASGLARDRRSYEQYF
TRBD1 TRBJ1-4 TRBV7-9 14 NA TGTGCCAGCAGCACCGGGACAGGGCTTGAAAAACTGTTTTTT CASSTGTGLEKLFF
TRBD1 TRBJ2-3 TRBV7-2 16 NA TGTGCCAGCAGCTTAAGACAGGGGACTAGCACAGATACGCAGTATTTT CASSLRQGTSTDTQYF
TRBD1 TRBJ2-7 TRBV27 14 NA TGTGCCAGCAGTTGGGACAGGGGATATTACGAGCAGTACTTC CASSWDRGYYEQYF
NA TRBJ2-7 TRBV4-2 14 few TGTGCCAGCAGCCCTGGCCTAATCGGGAGCGAGCAGTACTTC CASSPGLIGSEQYF
NA TRBJ1-1 TRBV12-3/TRBV12-4 14 few TGTGCCAGCACCCTACCGGCGCCGAACACTGAAGCTTTCTTT CASTLPAPNTEAFF
NA TRBJ1-1 TRBV4-2 15 NA TGTGCCAGCAGCCCCGGGTTCCAGAGGAACACTGAAGCTTTCTTT CASSPGFQRNTEAFF
TRBD1 TRBJ1-1 TRBV20-1 12 once TGCAGTGTAGACAGGGGCGTCACTGAAGCTTTCTTT CSVDRGVTEAFF
NA TRBJ2-7 TRBV20-1 14 NA TGCAGTGCTGGTGATGCGGGTCCCTCCTACGAGCAGTACTTC CSAGDAGPSYEQYF
TRBD2 TRBJ2-5 TRBV7-3 16 few TGTGCCAGCAGCCTAAGGGCAGCGGGAGGATGGGAGACCCAGTACTTC CASSLRAAGGWETQYF
TRBD1 TRBJ1-2 TRBV20-1 13 NA TGCAGTGCTTCCCGGACAGGAATGAAGGGCTACACCTTC CSASRTGMKGYTF
NA TRBJ2-7 TRBV21-1 18 few TGTGCCAGCAGCAAAATCTCCGGCGGGGACAGGGGCAAGAGCGAGCAGTACTTC CASSKISGGDRGKSEQYF
TRBD1 TRBJ2-3 TRBV15 15 NA TGTGCCACCAGCCTCCGGACAGGGTTCACCGATACGCAGTATTTT CATSLRTGFTDTQYF
NA TRBJ2-5 TRBV20-1 13 many TGCAGTGCCGCCCGGGCTCCACCCGAGACCCAGTACTTC CSAARAPPETQYF
NA TRBJ2-1 TRBV7-9 15 NA TGTGCCAGCAGCTTATTCCAGGACAGAGACAATGAGCAGTTCTTC CASSLFQDRDNEQFF
NA TRBJ2-1 TRBV3-1 11 NA TGTGCCAGCAGCCAAGACGCACTGCAGTTCTTC CASSQDALQFF
NA TRBJ2-5 TRBV2 14 NA TGTGCCATAACCGACCCAGGGTTTCGCGAGACCCAGTACTTC CAITDPGFRETQYF
TRBD1 TRBJ2-1 TRBV30 9 NA TGTGCCTGGGGGACAGGGCAGTTCTTC CAWGTGQFF
NA TRBJ2-3 TRBV19 13 once TGTGCCAGTATCCCGCCGGGGGCAGATACGCAGTATTTT CASIPPGADTQYF
NA TRBJ2-5 TRBV12-3/TRBV12-4 18 NA TGTGCCAGCAGTTTAGTCGTTTGGACAGACCCGAGGGGAGAGACCCAGTACTTC CASSLVVWTDPRGETQYF
TRBD2 TRBJ2-7 TRBV7-3 15 NA TGTGCCAGCAGCGAGCTGGCGGGAGACAACTACGAGCAGTACTTC CASSELAGDNYEQYF
NA TRBJ2-5 TRBV15 18 NA TGTGCCGCCAGCAGAGATCTTGGGAACAGCTATAGCCAAGAGACCCAGTACTTC CAASRDLGNSYSQETQYF
NA TRBJ2-7 TRBV21-1 24 NA TGTGCCAGCAGCAAAAGGGTATCGGGACTAGCGGGAGAGGGAGGAGGTAGCTCCTACAATGAGCAGTACTTC CASSKRVSGLAGEGGGSSYNEQYF
NA TRBJ2-1 TRBV6-5 14 few TGTGCCAGCAGCTACAGGCGTTCCTACAATGAGCAGTTCTTC CASSYRRSYNEQFF
TRBD1 TRBJ2-7 TRBV20-1 14 NA TGCAGTGCTAGAGATCTGGGCCAGGGGGTCGAGCAGTACTTC CSARDLGQGVEQYF
NA TRBJ2-7 TRBV6-5 13 NA TGTGCCAGCAGGACCAACAGGGTCCACGAGCAGTACTTC CASRTNRVHEQYF
TRBD1 TRBJ2-7 TRBV20-1 12 few TGCAGTGTCAATCAGGGGGACTACGAGCAGTACTTC CSVNQGDYEQYF
NA TRBJ1-5 TRBV7-9 15 few TGTGCCAGCAGTACGCAGGGCTATAGCAATCGGCCCCAGCATTTT CASSTQGYSNRPQHF
TRBD2 TRBJ2-7 TRBV29-1 16 NA TGCAGCGTTGAAGACTCTACTAGCGGGAGTGTACTCGAGCAGTACTTC CSVEDSTSGSVLEQYF
NA TRBJ2-1 TRBV24-1 16 NA TGTGCCACCAGTGATACCCGGGAGCGGACCTACAATGAGCAGTTCTTC CATSDTRERTYNEQFF
TRBD1 TRBJ1-1 TRBV20-1 15 NA TGCAGTGCTTACGAGGACAGGGGGTGGAACACTGAAGCTTTCTTT CSAYEDRGWNTEAFF
NA TRBJ2-1 TRBV6-2/TRBV6-3 17 NA TGTGCCAGCAGTTCCTCCGACCTAGATGGACTTAACAATGAGCAGTTCTTC CASSSSDLDGLNNEQFF
NA TRBJ2-1 TRBV7-9 15 NA TGTGCCAGCACATCACAACGGGTCCCCTACAATGAGCAGTTCTTC CASTSQRVPYNEQFF
TRBD1 TRBJ2-2 TRBV29-1 17 NA TGCAGCGTTCTCTTTCGGAGGACAGGGGGAACTGTCGGGGAGCTGTTTTTT CSVLFRRTGGTVGELFF
NA TRBJ1-5 TRBV7-9 13 NA TGTGCCAGCAGGCCACTAGGGAATCAGCCCCAGCATTTT CASRPLGNQPQHF
NA TRBJ2-1 TRBV7-2 13 NA TGTGCCAGCAGCTTAGGGATCCAGCCGGAGCAGTTCTTC CASSLGIQPEQFF
NA TRBJ2-1 TRBV6-2/TRBV6-3 15 NA TGTGCCAGCAGTGACTCGGCCGTAGGGGCGAATGAGCAGTTCTTC CASSDSAVGANEQFF
NA TRBJ2-1 TRBV20-1 14 few TGCAGTGCGACAGGGGCTAGCGGGTACAATGAGCAGTTCTTC CSATGASGYNEQFF
TRBD1 TRBJ1-4 TRBV18 14 NA TGTGCCAGCTCACGGGACAGGGGAGAGGAAAAACTGTTTTTT CASSRDRGEEKLFF
TRBD1 TRBJ1-2 TRBV7-9 14 NA TGTGCCAGCAGCCGGGGACAGGGGTTCCCTGGCTACACCTTC CASSRGQGFPGYTF
TRBD2 TRBJ2-1 TRBV7-2 15 many TGTGCCAGCAGCTCCCTAGCGGGACCATACAATGAGCAGTTCTTC CASSSLAGPYNEQFF
NA TRBJ2-5 TRBV28 16 NA TGTGCCAGCAGCTCCCCCAGACTCGCCCAACAAGAGACCCAGTACTTC CASSSPRLAQQETQYF
NA TRBJ2-3 TRBV20-1 14 NA TGCAGTGATAGGGGGACGGCTAGCACAGATACGCAGTATTTT CSDRGTASTDTQYF
NA TRBJ2-1 TRBV28 19 few TGTGCCAGCAGTTCCAACTCTCCACACAGGGTAGTGTCCTACAATGAGCAGTTCTTC CASSSNSPHRVVSYNEQFF
TRBD1 TRBJ1-2 TRBV7-2 13 NA TGTGCCAGCAGGCGGGACAGGGGCTATGGCTACACCTTC CASRRDRGYGYTF
NA TRBJ2-3 TRBV28 14 NA TGTGCCAGCAGTGGATTGGAGTCAACAGATACGCAGTATTTT CASSGLESTDTQYF
NA TRBJ1-4 TRBV10-3 12 NA TGTGCCATCAGTGATCGTACCGAAAAACTGTTTTTT CAISDRTEKLFF
NA TRBJ2-3 TRBV20-1 15 NA TGCAGTGCTACTCGTCTCCTCGGTGGCACAGATACGCAGTATTTT CSATRLLGGTDTQYF
NA TRBJ1-5 TRBV28 15 once TGTGCCAGCAGTCCTCAGGGGCAATTCGGCCAGCCCCAGCATTTT CASSPQGQFGQPQHF
NA TRBJ2-5 TRBV25-1 14 few TGTGCCAGCAGTGATGTCAGGGCGGTGGAGACCCAGTACTTC CASSDVRAVETQYF
NA TRBJ1-2 TRBV4-3 16 few TGCGCCAGCAGCCAAGTCGGGGCAGGGAGACACTATGGCTACACCTTC CASSQVGAGRHYGYTF
NA TRBJ2-3 TRBV6-2/TRBV6-3 15 NA TGTGCCAGCAGTTCTCGGAGGGAGAGCACAGATACGCAGTATTTT CASSSRRESTDTQYF
NA TRBJ1-2 TRBV12-3/TRBV12-4 15 once TGTGCCAGCAGTTTTGTTGGTAATTCTGCCTATGGCTACATCTTC CASSFVGNSAYGYIF
NA TRBJ2-1 TRBV20-1 15 NA TGCAGTGCCGGGGTAGGGGGATTGGGATTTAATGAGCAGTTCTTC CSAGVGGLGFNEQFF
NA TRBJ1-1 TRBV5-1 11 NA TGCGCCCCTATGGGGCTCTCCGAAGCTTTCTTT CAPMGLSEAFF
NA TRBJ2-1 TRBV12-3/TRBV12-4 13 NA TGTGCCAGCAGTTTTGGGGGAGACAATGAGCAGTTCTTC CASSFGGDNEQFF